Shown below are 31 T cell receptor beta chains from a single sample sequenced in a study of T cells in localized non-small cell lung cancer. TCRdb keeps only in-frame clones here, not all; method: immunoSEQ multiplex PCR. Among 40,000 to 65,000 clones listed, approximately 80% were seen once. The sample in question was peripheral blood mononuclear cells, obtained before any cancer treatment. The receptors shown here come from a man aged 35 to 70 with stage III lung adenocarcinoma.

The chain recombines TRBV6-1 with TRBJ2-7; D is perhaps TRBD1 or TRBD2 (5 bases each). V lost 11 bases, J lost 1 base, and 21 bases lay in between. The CDR3 has 15 residues. CDR1 and CDR2 from the germline V gene are MNHNS and SASEGT. The CDR3 region has the DNA TGTGCCCTGACGCTATGGGGCAGGACTTCCTACGAGCAGTACTTC. Translating it yields CALTLWGRTSYEQYF.

The genes are TRBV11-3 and TRBJ2-2, with D tentatively TRBD1 (6 bases). CDR3 length: 19 amino acids. V was clipped by 8 bases and J by 1 base, with 26 bases between them. Germline V gene data show CDR1 as SGHNT and CDR2 as YENEEA. CDR3 loop: CASGDRDTKLEGNTGELFF. Written as DNA, the CDR3 is TGTGCCAGCGGCGACCGGGACACAAAACTCGAGGGGAACACCGGGGAGCTGTTTTTT.

The rearrangement links TRBV7-9 to TRBJ2-2; 7 nucleotides agree with TRBD2. Germline V lookup: CDR1 SEHNR, CDR2 FQNEAQ (reference sequence). J lost 5 bases, V lost 2 bases, and 8 bases had no gene match. This CDR3 spans 16 amino acids. CDR3 sequence: CASSLRGAGETGELFF. CDR3 in DNA: TGTGCCAGCAGCTTACGCGGGGCGGGGGAAACCGGGGAGCTGTTTTTT.

The chain links TRBV5-4 to TRBJ2-3, with 10 bases aligning to TRBD2. Germline assignment: CDR1 SGHNT and CDR2 YYREEE (reference sequence). The V gene end was trimmed by 3 bases and the J gene end by 2 bases; junction bases not matched to a gene: 6. This CDR3 contains 16 residues. CDR3 bases: TGTGCCAGCAGCTCTCCTAGCGGGGGACCCACAGATACGCAGTATTTT. It is translated as CASSSPSGGPTDTQYF.

This clone came up a few times. The chain couples TRBV18 to TRBJ2-2; D call uncertain. V lost 5 bases, J lost 5 bases, and 12 bases lay in between. Germline assignment: CDR1 KGHSH and CDR2 LQKENI. The CDR3 runs 14 residues. CDR3 amino acids: CASSSSKGTGELFF. The CDR3 DNA reads as TGTGCCAGCTCATCCTCAAAGGGAACCGGGGAGCTGTTTTTT.

The rearrangement joins TRBV18 to TRBJ2-3; 10 bases map to TRBD1. CDR1 and CDR2 from the germline V gene are KGHSH and LQKENI. V lost 4 bases to trimming and J lost 3 bases; unmatched junction nucleotides: 4. This CDR3 spans 15 amino acids. DNA of the CDR3: TGTGCCAGCTCACGACAGGGGGCAGTAACAGATACGCAGTATTTT. Translating it yields CASSRQGAVTDTQYF.

The V and J genes are TRBV19 and TRBJ1-2; D uncertain. With 1 base removed from V and 2 bases from J, the gap between germline ends came to 8 bases. This CDR3 spans 14 amino acids. CDR1 is LNHDA, CDR2 SQIVND, per germline (reference sequence). The CDR3 bases are TGTGCCAGTAGTATAGCGACAAAGAACTATGGCTACACCTTC. As protein: CASSIATKNYGYTF.

This chain links TRBV27 with TRBJ2-7; D may be TRBD1 or TRBD2 (5 bases each). The CDR3 loop spans 13 amino acids. Germline V gene lookup returns CDR1 MNHEY and CDR2 SMNVEV (reference sequence). The V end lost 4 bases, the J end lost 5 bases, and 12 bases lay between the germline ends. In DNA, the CDR3 is TGTGCCAGCAGTTGTTGGGGGTGCGACGAGCAGTACTTC. Amino acids: CASSCWGCDEQYF.

This sequence joins TRBV29-1 and TRBJ1-5; D call uncertain. The ends were cut back, 3 bases at V and 12 bases at J, with 12 bases in the middle. CDR3 length equals 11 residues. Germline CDR1 SQVTM, CDR2 ANQGSEA. CDR3 sequence reads: CSVEGSSGQHF. Here the CDR3 DNA reads TGCAGCGTTGAGGGCTCCTCGGGCCAGCATTTT.

This clone was seen only once. This rearrangement joins TRBV13 to TRBJ1-2; D unclear. V was shortened by 3 bases and J by 2 bases, with 10 bases between the two germline ends. This CDR3 contains 14 residues. The V gene's germline CDR1 is PRHDT and CDR2 FYEKMQ (reference sequence). CDR3 residues: CASSFEGGNYGYTF. CDR3 coding DNA: TGTGCCAGCAGCTTCGAGGGAGGGAACTATGGCTACACCTTC.

This clone was found a few times. V gene TRBV15 combines with J gene TRBJ2-7; D is possibly TRBD1 or TRBD2 (5 bases each). V lost 0 bases, J lost 3 bases, and 12 bases lay in between. CDR3 length: 15 amino acids. Germline loops: CDR1 LNHNV, CDR2 YYDKDF (reference sequence). CDR3 in DNA: TGTGCCACCAGCAGAGATGGTTCAGGGAGCTACGAGCAGTACTTC. It yields the protein CATSRDGSGSYEQYF. Together with reference TRBV15 and TRBJ2-7, the CDR3 gives the full variable domain: DAMVIQNPRYQVTQFGKPVTLSCSQTLNHNVMYWYQQKSSQAPKLLFHYYDKDFNNEADTPDNFQSRRPNTSFCFLDIRSPGLGDTAMYLCATSRDGSGSYEQYFGPGTRLTVT.

This chain links TRBV4-2 with TRBJ1-4, with 12 bases identical to TRBD1. Germline loops: CDR1 LGHNA, CDR2 YNFKEQ. The CDR3 consists of 15 residues. The junction had 2 bases not matched to a gene; V was cut back by 1 base and J by 8 bases. This chain's CDR3 is CASSQAGQGAEKLFF. CDR3 sequence (DNA): TGTGCCAGCAGCCAAGCGGGACAGGGGGCCGAAAAACTGTTTTTT.

The chain recombines TRBV4-3 with TRBJ1-1; perhaps TRBD1 as D (6 bases). The V end lost 4 bases, the J end lost 7 bases, and 13 bases lay between the germline ends. Germline CDR1 reads LGHNA; CDR2 reads YSLEER. This CDR3 region has 13 residues. CDR3 region: CASSREDSSEAFF. For the CDR3, the DNA is TGCGCCAGCAGCCGAGAGGACAGCAGTGAAGCTTTCTTT.

This sequence joins TRBV19 and TRBJ2-5; D might be TRBD1 (6 bases). This CDR3 is built from 15 residues. Trimming cost V 5 bases and J 3 bases, with 16 bases left between them. CDR1 and CDR2 (germline): LNHDA, SQIVND (reference sequence). CDR3 DNA: TGTGCCAGTAGTCCCGACCTCGGGACAAAAGAGACCCAGTACTTC. Protein product: CASSPDLGTKETQYF.

The chain links TRBV5-4 to TRBJ2-5; TRBD2 matches at 10 bases. Looked up from germline, CDR1 is SGHNT and CDR2 is YYREEE (reference sequence). CDR3 size: 17 residues. J was trimmed by 2 bases and V by 0 bases; bases with no gene match: 7. The CDR3 DNA follows: TGTGCCAGCAGCTTGGCTCGGGGACTAGCGACACAAGAGACCCAGTACTTC. This encodes CASSLARGLATQETQYF. The entire variable domain, with the rest obtained from reference TRBV5-4 and TRBJ2-5, is as follows: ETGVTQSPTHLIKTRGQQVTLRCSSQSGHNTVSWYQQALGQGPQFIFQYYREEENGRGNFPPRFSGLQFPNYSSELNVNALELDDSALYLCASSLARGLATQETQYFGPGTRLLVL.

The genes are TRBV6-5 and TRBJ2-3, with D uncertain. V lost 8 bases to trimming and J lost 0 bases, with 9 bases between them. CDR1 is MNHEY, CDR2 SVGAGI, per germline. The CDR3 has 13 residues. The CDR3 DNA reads TGTGCCAGCTGTCCAGCTAGCACAGATACGCAGTATTTT. Translating it yields CASCPASTDTQYF.

J is TRBJ2-7 and V is TRBV6-6; 8 bases match TRBD2. With 2 bases clipped from V and 6 bases from J, the junction kept 3 bases outside the gene matches. There are 13 residues in the CDR3. The germline V gene encodes CDR1 MNHNY and CDR2 SVGAGI (reference sequence). This CDR3 is CASSYGLAGEQYF. The CDR3 coding sequence is TGTGCCAGCAGTTACGGACTAGCTGGCGAGCAGTACTTC.

The chain couples TRBV6-4 to TRBJ1-2, with TRBD1 as a possible D gene (6 bases). The V end lost 3 bases, the J end lost 7 bases, and 12 bases lay between the germline ends. Germline V CDR1 and CDR2: MRHNA, SNTAGT. This CDR3 region has 13 residues. The CDR3 DNA sequence: TGTGCCAGCAGTGAAACAGGGATAAGTGGCTACACCTTC. This encodes CASSETGISGYTF.

The chain joins TRBV4-1 to TRBJ2-3; D is ambiguous. This CDR3 spans 14 amino acids. V was trimmed by 3 bases and J by 6 bases, leaving 13 bases between them. CDR1 and CDR2 from the germline V gene are MGHRA and YSYEKL. CDR3 DNA: TGCGCCAGCAGCCAGGCCCTTTTGAGGGATACGCAGTATTTT. Translation: CASSQALLRDTQYF.

The V gene is TRBV4-1, the J gene TRBJ1-2; D unclear. CDR3 length equals 16 residues. Germline CDR1 and CDR2: MGHRA and YSYEKL. With 1 base removed from V and 0 bases from J, the gap between germline ends came to 12 bases. The CDR3 spells CASSQGGRLANYGYTF. The CDR3, as DNA: TGCGCCAGCAGCCAAGGAGGGAGATTAGCTAACTATGGCTACACCTTC.

The chain links TRBV11-1 to TRBJ2-5; a possible D gene is TRBD2 (6 bases). Germline CDR1 is SGHAT and CDR2 is FQDESV (reference sequence). The V and J ends lost 3 bases and 5 bases respectively, with 13 bases between them. The CDR3 is 14 residues long. The CDR3 sequence: CASSLEGNSETQYF. The CDR3 DNA follows: TGTGCCAGCAGCTTGGAGGGGAATTCGGAGACCCAGTACTTC.

V usage is TRBV4-1 and J usage is TRBJ1-2, with 8 positions matching TRBD1. V lost 0 bases to trimming and J lost 11 bases; unmatched junction nucleotides: 8. Germline CDR1 reads MGHRA; CDR2 reads YSYEKL. This CDR3 is 14 amino acids long. The CDR3 nucleotides read TGCGCCAGCAGCCAAGAACGGACAGGGTTTTGGTACACCTTC. This codes for CASSQERTGFWYTF.

This sequence joins TRBV6-5 and TRBJ1-1, with D unresolved. The V gene lost 0 bases and the J gene lost 6 bases, with 14 bases spanning the gap. This CDR3 spans 15 amino acids. The germline V gene has CDR1 MNHEY and CDR2 SVGAGI. CDR3 sequence: CASSYSMDPVPEAFF. For the CDR3, the DNA is TGTGCCAGCAGTTACTCGATGGACCCAGTGCCTGAAGCTTTCTTT.

V and J are TRBV7-9 and TRBJ2-1, with TRBD1 matching 12 bases. Germline V gene lookup returns CDR1 SEHNR and CDR2 FQNEAQ (reference sequence). V gave up 4 bases and J gave up 6 bases; unmatched junction bases: 10. This CDR3 spans 17 amino acids. The CDR3 DNA sequence: TGTGCCAGCAGCTCCCCGGGACAGGGGGCGCCCCGCAATGAGCAGTTCTTC. It specifies CASSSPGQGAPRNEQFF.

The chain is built from TRBV5-5 and TRBJ2-5; TRBD1 is a possible D gene (5 bases). The ends were cut back, 1 base at V and 5 bases at J, with 12 bases in the middle. Germline lookup yields CDR1 SGHKS and CDR2 YYEKEE (reference sequence). The CDR3 loop spans 14 amino acids. The CDR3 reads CASSLSQGRETQYF. For the CDR3, the DNA is TGTGCCAGCAGCTTGAGTCAGGGTCGCGAGACCCAGTACTTC.

V and J are TRBV19 and TRBJ2-7; weak D call: TRBD1 (5 bases). With 6 bases removed from V and 0 bases from J, the gap between germline ends came to 9 bases. This CDR3 comprises 13 residues. Germline CDR1 reads LNHDA; CDR2 reads SQIVND (reference sequence). The chain's CDR3 is CASRDTYSYEQYF. CDR3 nucleotide sequence: TGTGCCAGTAGGGACACCTACTCCTACGAGCAGTACTTC.

The V call is TRBV5-1, the J call TRBJ1-1; possible D gene TRBD1, 5 bases. This CDR3 comprises 11 residues. Germline values: CDR1 SGHRS, CDR2 YFSETQ. V gave up 0 bases and J gave up 11 bases, with 8 bases separating them. CDR3 in amino acids: CASSLEGRAFF. The CDR3 DNA reads TGCGCCAGCAGCTTGGAGGGGCGGGCTTTCTTT.

The V gene is TRBV27, the J gene TRBJ2-3, with D perhaps matching TRBD2 (6 bases). The germline V and J ends were trimmed by 9 bases and 0 bases, with 13 bases remaining between them. CDR1 and CDR2 from the germline V gene are MNHEY and SMNVEV (reference sequence). The CDR3 is 14 residues long. CDR3 in DNA: TGTGCCAGTGGGGGGACGGTTAGCACAGATACGCAGTATTTT. This encodes CASGGTVSTDTQYF.

V and J are TRBV6-5 and TRBJ1-5, with unresolved D. The CDR3 has 13 residues. CDR1 is MNHEY, CDR2 SVGAGI, per germline. Trimming pared 2 bases from V and 6 bases from J, leaving 8 bases between. The CDR3, as DNA: TGTGCCAGCAGTTACGGGTTGGGTCAGCCCCAGCATTTT. As protein: CASSYGLGQPQHF.

This chain links TRBV6-6 with TRBJ2-7; tentatively, D is TRBD1 (7 bases). V was shortened by 6 bases and J by 2 bases, with 17 bases between the two germline ends. The CDR3 loop spans 15 amino acids. Germline-derived CDR1 and CDR2 are MNHNY and SVGAGI (reference sequence). The CDR3 nucleotides read TGTGCCAGCAGGGACCCAGGGGGGCCTGCCTACGAGCAGTACTTC. It codes for CASRDPGGPAYEQYF.

The chain recombines TRBV2 with TRBJ2-2; D unclear. The CDR3 runs to 15 residues. V was shortened by 0 bases and J by 6 bases, with 11 bases between the two germline ends. Germline lookup yields CDR1 SNHLY and CDR2 FYNNEI. CDR3 bases: TGTGCCAGCAGTGAAGCAAGCCCGGGCTCCGGGGAGCTGTTTTTT. It is translated as CASSEASPGSGELFF.